This T cell receptor beta chain came from a study of T-cell memory formation after mild COVID-19. This clonotype has just a few counts. Its antigen is unknown. Overall study findings and caveats: That cross-reactive memory joined was suggested by some responding clones appearing in pre-infection memory. Contracting clones localized mainly to CM and EM when CD4+ and mainly to EMRA when CD8+. For second-wave clones that peaked at day 37, SARS-CoV-2 specificity went unverified.

TCRdb called the 5' RACE reads again in MiXCR, with one record for every CDR3 protein. The sample records about half a million distinct CDR3 sequences, 15% to 20% being singletons. The CDR3 runs to 16 residues. The V and J ends lost 1 base and 2 bases, in that order; junction bases with no gene match: 6. The sequence was collected from an adult woman who had mild COVID-19 (a few samples of this study predate the infection). Cell type and time point are not known. Sequenced material: PBMCs or a T cell subset sorted from them (not recorded which). The rearrangement uses TRBV12-3 or TRBV12-4 and TRBJ2-7; 9 bases agree with TRBD1. CDR3 in DNA: TGTGCCAGCAGTTTAGTAAGGGGGACAGGGACCTACGAGCAGTACTTC. Translating it yields CASSLVRGTGTYEQYF.